This T cell receptor (beta chain) was recorded in a study of vaccination and CD4 T cells after COVID-19. For the study at large: For each participant, vaccination comprised two doses of either the BNT162b2 or the mRNA-1273 vaccine.

There are 14 residues in the CDR3. CDR1 is SGHTA, CDR2 FQGTGA, per germline. With 2 bases removed from V and 4 bases from J, the gap between germline ends came to 8 bases. Described treatment: approximately nine-day PBMC culture with coronavirus spike peptide pools or control peptides (ViraFEST assay). Via ViraFEST, peptide pools expanded antigen-specific T cells before TCR sequencing. Recorded positive PCR dates fall between March and December 2020, preceding US Alpha, Beta and Delta variants. In regard to this clonotype: Its antigen is undetermined.

Once obtained from cultured CD4+ T cells, the DNA was sequenced using the Oncomine TCR Beta short-read assay. A single record per CDR3 protein comes from TCRdb applying MiXCR to the PCR reads. The repertoire includes about 15,000 distinct CDR3 sequences, about half of them detected once, and 13% sits in the top ten. This receptor was taken from a human donor who had recovered from COVID-19. Sequenced input: CD4+ T cells from blood, cultured in vitro. The V gene is TRBV7-3, the J gene TRBJ2-2; D is perhaps TRBD2 (6 bases). The CDR3 region is CASSLLSGTGELFF. The DNA for the CDR3 is TGTGCCAGCAGCTTACTTAGCGGCACCGGGGAGCTGTTTTTT.